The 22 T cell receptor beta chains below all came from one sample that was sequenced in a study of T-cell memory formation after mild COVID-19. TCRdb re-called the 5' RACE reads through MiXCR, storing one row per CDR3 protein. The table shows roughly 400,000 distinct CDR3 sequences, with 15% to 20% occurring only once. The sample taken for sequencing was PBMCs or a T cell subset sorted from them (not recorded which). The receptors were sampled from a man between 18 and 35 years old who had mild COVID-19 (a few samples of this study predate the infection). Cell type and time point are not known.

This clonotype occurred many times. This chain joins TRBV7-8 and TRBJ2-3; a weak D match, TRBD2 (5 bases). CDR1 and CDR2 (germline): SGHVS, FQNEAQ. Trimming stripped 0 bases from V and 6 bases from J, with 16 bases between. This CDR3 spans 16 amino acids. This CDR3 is CASSLAFGSREDTQYF. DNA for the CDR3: TGTGCCAGCAGCTTAGCTTTCGGATCGAGGGAGGATACGCAGTATTTT.

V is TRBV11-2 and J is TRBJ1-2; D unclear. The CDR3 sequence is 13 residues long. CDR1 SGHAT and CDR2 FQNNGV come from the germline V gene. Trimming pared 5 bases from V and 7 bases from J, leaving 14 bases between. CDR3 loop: CASSISRLGGYTF. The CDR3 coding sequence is TGTGCCAGCAGCATCTCTAGGTTGGGTGGCTACACCTTC.

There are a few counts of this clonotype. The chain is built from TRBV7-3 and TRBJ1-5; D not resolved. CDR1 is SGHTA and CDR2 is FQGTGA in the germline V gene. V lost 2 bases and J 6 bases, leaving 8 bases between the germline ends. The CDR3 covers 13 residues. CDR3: CASSLGPLQPQHF. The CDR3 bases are TGTGCCAGCAGCTTAGGTCCTCTTCAGCCCCAGCATTTT. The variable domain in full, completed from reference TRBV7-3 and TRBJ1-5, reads GAGVSQTPSNKVTEKGKYVELRCDPISGHTALYWYRQSLGQGPEFLIYFQGTGAADDSGLPNDRFFAVRPEGSVSTLKIQRTERGDSAVYLCASSLGPLQPQHFGDGTRLSIL.

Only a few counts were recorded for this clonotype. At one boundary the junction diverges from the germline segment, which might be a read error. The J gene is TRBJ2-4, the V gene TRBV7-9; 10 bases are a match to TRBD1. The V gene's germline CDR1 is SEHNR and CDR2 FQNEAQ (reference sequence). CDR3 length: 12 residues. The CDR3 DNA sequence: TGTGCCAGCAGCGCCTCGGGACAGGGGCAGAACTTC. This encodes CASSASGQGQNF.

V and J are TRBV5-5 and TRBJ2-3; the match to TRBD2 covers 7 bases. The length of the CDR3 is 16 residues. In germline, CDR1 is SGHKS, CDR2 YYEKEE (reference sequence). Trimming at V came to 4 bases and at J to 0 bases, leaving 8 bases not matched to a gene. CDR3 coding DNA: TGTGCCAGCAGCCGCCAGCGGGGATTTAGCACAGATACGCAGTATTTT. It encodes CASSRQRGFSTDTQYF. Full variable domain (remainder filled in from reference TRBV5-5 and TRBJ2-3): DAGVTQSPTHLIKTRGQQVTLRCSPISGHKSVSWYQQVLGQGPQFIFQYYEKEERGRGNFPDRFSARQFPNYSSELNVNALLLGDSALYLCASSRQRGFSTDTQYFGPGTRLTVL.

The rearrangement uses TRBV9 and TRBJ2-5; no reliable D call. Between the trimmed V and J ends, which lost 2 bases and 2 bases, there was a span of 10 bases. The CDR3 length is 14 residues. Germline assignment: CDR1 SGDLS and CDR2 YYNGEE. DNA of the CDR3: TGTGCCAGCAGCGTTGGCAGGCCGCAAGAGACCCAGTACTTC. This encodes CASSVGRPQETQYF.

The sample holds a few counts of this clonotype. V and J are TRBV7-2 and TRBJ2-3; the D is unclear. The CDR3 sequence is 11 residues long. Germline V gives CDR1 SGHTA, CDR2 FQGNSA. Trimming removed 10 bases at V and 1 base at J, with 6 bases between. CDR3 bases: TGTGCCATTGGGGGCACAGATACGCAGTATTTT. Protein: CAIGGTDTQYF.

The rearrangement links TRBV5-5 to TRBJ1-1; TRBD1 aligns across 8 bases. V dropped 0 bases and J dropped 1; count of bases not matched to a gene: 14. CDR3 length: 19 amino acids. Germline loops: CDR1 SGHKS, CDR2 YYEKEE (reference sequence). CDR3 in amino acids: CASSLDPRGAGGPNTEAFF. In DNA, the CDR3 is TGTGCCAGCAGCTTGGATCCTCGTGGGGCAGGGGGCCCGAACACTGAAGCTTTCTTT.

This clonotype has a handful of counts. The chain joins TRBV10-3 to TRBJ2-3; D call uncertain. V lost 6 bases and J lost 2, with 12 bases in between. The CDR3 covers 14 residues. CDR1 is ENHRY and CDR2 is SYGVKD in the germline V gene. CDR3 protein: CAIRRAIITDTQYF. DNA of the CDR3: TGTGCCATCAGACGGGCCATTATCACAGATACGCAGTATTTT.

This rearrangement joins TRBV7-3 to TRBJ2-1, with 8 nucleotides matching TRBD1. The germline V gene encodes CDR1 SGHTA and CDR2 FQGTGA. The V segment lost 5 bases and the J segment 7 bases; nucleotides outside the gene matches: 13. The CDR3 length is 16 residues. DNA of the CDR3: TGTGCCAGCAGCCTCGATTTGACAGGGGCGGGGAATGAGCAGTTCTTC. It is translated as CASSLDLTGAGNEQFF.

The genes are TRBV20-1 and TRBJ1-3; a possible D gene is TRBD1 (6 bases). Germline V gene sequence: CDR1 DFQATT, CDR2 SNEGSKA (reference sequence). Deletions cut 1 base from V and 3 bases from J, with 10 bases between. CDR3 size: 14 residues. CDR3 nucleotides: TGCAGTGCTAGAGCAACGGACAGTGGAAACACCATATATTTT. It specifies CSARATDSGNTIYF.

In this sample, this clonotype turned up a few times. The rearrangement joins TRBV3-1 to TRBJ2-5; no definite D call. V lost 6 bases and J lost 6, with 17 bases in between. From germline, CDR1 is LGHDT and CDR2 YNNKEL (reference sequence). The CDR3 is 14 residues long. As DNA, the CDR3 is TGTGCCAGCAGTCTAGGGTGGTTTTCGAAGACCCAGTACTTC. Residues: CASSLGWFSKTQYF.

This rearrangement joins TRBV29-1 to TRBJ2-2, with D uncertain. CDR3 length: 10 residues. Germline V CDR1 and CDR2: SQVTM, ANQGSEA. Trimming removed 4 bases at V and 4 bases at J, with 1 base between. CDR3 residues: CSVGTGELFF. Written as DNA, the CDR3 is TGCAGCGTTGGCACCGGGGAGCTGTTTTTT.

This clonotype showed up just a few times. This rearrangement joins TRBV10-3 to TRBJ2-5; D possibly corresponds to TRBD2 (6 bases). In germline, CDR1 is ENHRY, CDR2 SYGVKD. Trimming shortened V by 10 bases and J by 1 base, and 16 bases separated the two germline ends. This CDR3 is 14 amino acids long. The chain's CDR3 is CATGRRGLQETQYF. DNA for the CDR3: TGTGCCACGGGTCGAAGGGGACTCCAAGAGACCCAGTACTTC.

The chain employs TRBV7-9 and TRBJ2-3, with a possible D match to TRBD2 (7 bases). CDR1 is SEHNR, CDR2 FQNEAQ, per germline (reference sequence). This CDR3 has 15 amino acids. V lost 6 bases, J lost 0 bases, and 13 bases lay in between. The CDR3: CASSPPGGSTDTQYF. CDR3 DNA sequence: TGTGCCAGCAGTCCGCCGGGGGGCAGCACAGATACGCAGTATTTT.

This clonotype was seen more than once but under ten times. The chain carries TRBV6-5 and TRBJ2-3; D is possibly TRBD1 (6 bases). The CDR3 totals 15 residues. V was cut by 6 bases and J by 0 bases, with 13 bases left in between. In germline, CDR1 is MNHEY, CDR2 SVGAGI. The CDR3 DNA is TGTGCCAGCAGGGTACAGGGTTTTAGCACAGATACGCAGTATTTT. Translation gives CASRVQGFSTDTQYF.

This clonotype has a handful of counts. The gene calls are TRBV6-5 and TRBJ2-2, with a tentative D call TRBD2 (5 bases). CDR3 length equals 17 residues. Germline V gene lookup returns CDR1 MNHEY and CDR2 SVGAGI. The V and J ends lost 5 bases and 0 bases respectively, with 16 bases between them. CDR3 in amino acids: CASSPGGGYANTGELFF. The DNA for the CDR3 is TGTGCCAGCAGTCCCGGAGGCGGGTACGCGAACACCGGGGAGCTGTTTTTT.

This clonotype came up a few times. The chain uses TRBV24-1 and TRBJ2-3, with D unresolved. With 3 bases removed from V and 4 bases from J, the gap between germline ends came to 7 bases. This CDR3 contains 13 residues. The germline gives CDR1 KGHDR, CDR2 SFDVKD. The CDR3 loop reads CATSDASPDTQYF. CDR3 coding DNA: TGTGCCACCAGTGATGCGAGCCCAGATACGCAGTATTTT.

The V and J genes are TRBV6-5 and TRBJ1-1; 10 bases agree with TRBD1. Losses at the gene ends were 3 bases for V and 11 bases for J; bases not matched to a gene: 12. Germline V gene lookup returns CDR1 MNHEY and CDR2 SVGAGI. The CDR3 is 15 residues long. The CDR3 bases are TGTGCCAGCAGTTATTGGATGGGGACAGGGGCTGGGGCTTTCTTT. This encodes CASSYWMGTGAGAFF.

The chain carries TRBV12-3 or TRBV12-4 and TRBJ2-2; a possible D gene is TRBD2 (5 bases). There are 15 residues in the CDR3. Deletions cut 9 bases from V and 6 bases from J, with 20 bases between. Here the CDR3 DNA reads TGTGCCAGTTTACTCGGACTGGCCGTCCCCGGGGAGCTGTTTTTT. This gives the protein CASLLGLAVPGELFF.

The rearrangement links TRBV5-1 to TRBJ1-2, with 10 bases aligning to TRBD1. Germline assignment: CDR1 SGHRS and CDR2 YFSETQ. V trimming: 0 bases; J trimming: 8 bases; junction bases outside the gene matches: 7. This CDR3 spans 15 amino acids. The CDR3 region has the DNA TGCGCCAGCAGCTTGGTTTGGGACAGGGGAGCCGGCTACACCTTC. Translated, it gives CASSLVWDRGAGYTF.

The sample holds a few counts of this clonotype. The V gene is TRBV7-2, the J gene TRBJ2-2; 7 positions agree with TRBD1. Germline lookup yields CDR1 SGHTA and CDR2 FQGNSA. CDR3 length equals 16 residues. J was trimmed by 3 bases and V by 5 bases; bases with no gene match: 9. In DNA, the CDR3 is TGTGCCAGCAGCCGCCGGTCGACAGGGTACACCGGGGAGCTGTTTTTT. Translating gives CASSRRSTGYTGELFF.